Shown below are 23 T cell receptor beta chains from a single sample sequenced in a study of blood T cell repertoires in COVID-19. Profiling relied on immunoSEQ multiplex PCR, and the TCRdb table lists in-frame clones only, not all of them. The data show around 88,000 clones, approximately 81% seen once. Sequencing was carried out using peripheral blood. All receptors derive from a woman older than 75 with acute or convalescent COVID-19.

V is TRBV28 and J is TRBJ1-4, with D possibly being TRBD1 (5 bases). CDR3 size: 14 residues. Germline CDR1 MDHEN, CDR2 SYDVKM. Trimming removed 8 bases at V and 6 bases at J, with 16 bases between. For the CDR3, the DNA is TGTGCCAGCCGTTCTGGGGCCTCTTATGAAAAACTGTTTTTT. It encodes CASRSGASYEKLFF.

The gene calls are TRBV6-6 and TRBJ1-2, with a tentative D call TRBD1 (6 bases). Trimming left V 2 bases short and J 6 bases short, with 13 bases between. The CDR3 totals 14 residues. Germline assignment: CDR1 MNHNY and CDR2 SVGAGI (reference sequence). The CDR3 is CASSYPNRVHGYTF. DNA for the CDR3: TGTGCCAGCAGTTACCCCAACAGGGTGCATGGCTACACCTTC.

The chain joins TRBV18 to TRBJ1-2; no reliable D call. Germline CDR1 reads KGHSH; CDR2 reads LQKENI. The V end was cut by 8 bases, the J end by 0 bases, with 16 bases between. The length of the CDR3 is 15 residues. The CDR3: CASRPGSRPNYGYTF. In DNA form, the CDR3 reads TGTGCCAGCCGACCCGGGTCTCGACCTAACTATGGCTACACCTTC.

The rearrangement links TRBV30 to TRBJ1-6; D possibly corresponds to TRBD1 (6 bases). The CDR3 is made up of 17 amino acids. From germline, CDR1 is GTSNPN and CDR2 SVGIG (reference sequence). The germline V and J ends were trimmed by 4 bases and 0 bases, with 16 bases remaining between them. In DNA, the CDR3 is TGTGCCTGGAAAGGAGACAGGCCGAGCTCCTATAATTCACCCCTCCACTTT. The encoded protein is CAWKGDRPSSYNSPLHF.

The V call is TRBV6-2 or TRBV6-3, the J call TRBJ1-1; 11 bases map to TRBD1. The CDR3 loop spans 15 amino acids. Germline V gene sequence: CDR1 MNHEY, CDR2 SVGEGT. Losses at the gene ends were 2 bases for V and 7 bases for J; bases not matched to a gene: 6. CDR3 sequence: CASSYRDRGKVEAFF. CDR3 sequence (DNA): TGTGCCAGCAGTTACCGGGACAGGGGGAAGGTTGAAGCTTTCTTT.

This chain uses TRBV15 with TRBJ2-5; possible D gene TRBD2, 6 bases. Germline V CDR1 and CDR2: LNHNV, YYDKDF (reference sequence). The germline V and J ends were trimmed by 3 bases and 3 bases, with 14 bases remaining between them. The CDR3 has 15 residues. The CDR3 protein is CATSRARGREETQYF. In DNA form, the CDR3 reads TGTGCCACCAGCAGGGCTCGGGGGAGAGAAGAGACCCAGTACTTC.

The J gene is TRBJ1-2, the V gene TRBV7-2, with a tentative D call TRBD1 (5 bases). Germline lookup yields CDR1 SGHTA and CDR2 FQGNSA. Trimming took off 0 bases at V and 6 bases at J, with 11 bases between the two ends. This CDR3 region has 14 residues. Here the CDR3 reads CASSLAGVRDGYTF. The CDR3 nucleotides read TGTGCCAGCAGCTTAGCAGGGGTAAGGGATGGCTACACCTTC.

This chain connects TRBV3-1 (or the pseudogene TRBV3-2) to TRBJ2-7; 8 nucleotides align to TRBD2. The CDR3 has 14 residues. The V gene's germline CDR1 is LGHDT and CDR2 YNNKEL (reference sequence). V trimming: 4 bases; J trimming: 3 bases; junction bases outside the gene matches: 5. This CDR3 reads CASSRGAGGYEQYF. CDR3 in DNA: TGTGCCAGCAGCCGGGGGGCGGGGGGCTACGAGCAGTACTTC.

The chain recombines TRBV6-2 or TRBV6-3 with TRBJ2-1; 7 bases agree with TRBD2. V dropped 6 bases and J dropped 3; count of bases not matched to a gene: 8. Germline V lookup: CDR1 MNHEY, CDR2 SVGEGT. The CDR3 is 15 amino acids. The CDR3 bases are TGTGCCAGCAGCCCAACTAGCGCGTACTACAATGAGCAGTTCTTC. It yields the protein CASSPTSAYYNEQFF.

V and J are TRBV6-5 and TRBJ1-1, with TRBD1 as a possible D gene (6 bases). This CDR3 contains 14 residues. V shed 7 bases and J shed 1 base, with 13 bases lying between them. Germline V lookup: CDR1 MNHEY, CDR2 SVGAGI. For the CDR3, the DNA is TGTGCCAGCACCCTCTCGACAGGGAACACTGAAGCTTTCTTT. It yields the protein CASTLSTGNTEAFF.

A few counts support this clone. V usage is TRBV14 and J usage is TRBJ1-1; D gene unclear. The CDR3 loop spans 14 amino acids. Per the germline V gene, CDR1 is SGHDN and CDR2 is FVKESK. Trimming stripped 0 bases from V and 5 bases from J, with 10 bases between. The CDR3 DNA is TGTGCCAGCAGCCAAGATATTGGAGGGACTGAAGCTTTCTTT. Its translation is CASSQDIGGTEAFF. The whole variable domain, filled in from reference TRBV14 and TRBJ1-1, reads EAGVTQFPSHSVIEKGQTVTLRCDPISGHDNLYWYRRVMGKEIKFLLHFVKESKQDESGMPNNRFLAERTGGTYSTLKVQPAELEDSGVYFCASSQDIGGTEAFFGQGTRLTVV.

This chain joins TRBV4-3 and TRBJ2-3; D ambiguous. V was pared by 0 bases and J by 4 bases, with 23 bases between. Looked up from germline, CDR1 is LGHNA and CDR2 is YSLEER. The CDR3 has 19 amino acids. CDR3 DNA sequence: TGCGCCAGCAGCCAAGATGGCGGTGGTAGCTCCTCTTGGGCAGATACGCAGTATTTT. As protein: CASSQDGGGSSSWADTQYF.

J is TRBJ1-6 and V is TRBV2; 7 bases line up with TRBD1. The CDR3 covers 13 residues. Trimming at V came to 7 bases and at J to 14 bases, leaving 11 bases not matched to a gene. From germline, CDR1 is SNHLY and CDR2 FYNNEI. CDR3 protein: CASKKGAGPALHF. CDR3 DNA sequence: TGTGCCAGCAAAAAGGGGGCTGGTCCGGCCCTCCACTTT. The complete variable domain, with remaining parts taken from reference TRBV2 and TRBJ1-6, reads EPEVTQTPSHQVTQMGQEVILRCVPISNHLYFYWYRQILGQKVEFLVSFYNNEISEKSEIFDDQFSVERPDGSNFTLKIRSTKLEDSAMYFCASKKGAGPALHFGNGTRLTVT.

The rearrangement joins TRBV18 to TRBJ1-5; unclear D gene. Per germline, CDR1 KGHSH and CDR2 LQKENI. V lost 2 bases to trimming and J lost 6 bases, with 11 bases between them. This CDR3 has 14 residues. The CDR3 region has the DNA TGTGCCAGCTCACCAGCCCTGTTCGGTCAGCCCCAGCATTTT. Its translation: CASSPALFGQPQHF.

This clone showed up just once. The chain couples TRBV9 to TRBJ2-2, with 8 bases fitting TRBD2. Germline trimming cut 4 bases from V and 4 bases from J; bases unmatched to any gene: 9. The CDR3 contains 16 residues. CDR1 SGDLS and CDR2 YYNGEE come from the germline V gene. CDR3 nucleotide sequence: TGTGCCAGCAGCCCAGCAGCGGGGGAGGGCACCGGGGAGCTGTTTTTT. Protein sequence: CASSPAAGEGTGELFF.

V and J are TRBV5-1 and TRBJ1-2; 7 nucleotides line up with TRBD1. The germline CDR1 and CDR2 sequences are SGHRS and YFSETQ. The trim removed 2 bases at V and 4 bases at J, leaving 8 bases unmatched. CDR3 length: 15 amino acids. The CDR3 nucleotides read TGCGCCAGCAGCTTCGACAGGGTTGGTCCCTATGGCTACACCTTC. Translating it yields CASSFDRVGPYGYTF.

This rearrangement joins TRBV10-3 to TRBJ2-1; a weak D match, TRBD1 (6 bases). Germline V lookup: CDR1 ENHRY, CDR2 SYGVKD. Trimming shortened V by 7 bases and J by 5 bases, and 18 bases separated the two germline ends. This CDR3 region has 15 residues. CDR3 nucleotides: TGTGCCATCACCGACTCAGGGACACTTAACAATGAGCAGTTCTTC. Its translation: CAITDSGTLNNEQFF.

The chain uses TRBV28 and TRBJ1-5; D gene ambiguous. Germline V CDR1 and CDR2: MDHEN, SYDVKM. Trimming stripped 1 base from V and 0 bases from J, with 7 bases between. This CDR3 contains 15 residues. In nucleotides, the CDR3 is TGTGCCAGCAGTTTATTCAGGAATAGCAATCAGCCCCAGCATTTT. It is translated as CASSLFRNSNQPQHF.

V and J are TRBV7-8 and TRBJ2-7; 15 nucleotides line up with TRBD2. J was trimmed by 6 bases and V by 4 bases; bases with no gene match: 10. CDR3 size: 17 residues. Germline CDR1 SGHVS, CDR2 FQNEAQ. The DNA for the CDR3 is TGTGCCAGCAGCTCAGGACAGGGACTAGCGGGGGGCCTCGAGCAGTACTTC. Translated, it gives CASSSGQGLAGGLEQYF.

The CDR3 DNA reads as TGTGCCACCAGTGGAGGGTACGGGGGTCAGCCCCAGCATTTT. It encodes CATSGGYGGQPQHF. This chain connects TRBV24-1 to TRBJ1-5; D perhaps matches TRBD1 (5 bases). The CDR3 contains 14 residues. Germline V gene lookup returns CDR1 KGHDR and CDR2 SFDVKD. The V and J ends lost 5 bases and 6 bases respectively, with 13 bases between them.

CDR3 residues: CATSDSRGNQPQHF. CDR3 bases: TGTGCCACCTCGGACAGCCGGGGCAATCAGCCCCAGCATTTT. The chain links TRBV24-1 to TRBJ1-5; TRBD1 is a possible D gene (6 bases). Trimming took 9 bases from V and 2 from J, leaving 13 bases between them. This CDR3 has 14 amino acids. Germline V gives CDR1 KGHDR, CDR2 SFDVKD.

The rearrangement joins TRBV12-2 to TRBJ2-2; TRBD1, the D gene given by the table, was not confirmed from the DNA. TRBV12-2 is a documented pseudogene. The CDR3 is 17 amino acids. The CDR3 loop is CASRLARRQGGTGELFF. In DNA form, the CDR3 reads TGTGCAAGTCGCTTAGCCCGTAGACAGGGGGGAACCGGGGAGCTGTTTTTT.

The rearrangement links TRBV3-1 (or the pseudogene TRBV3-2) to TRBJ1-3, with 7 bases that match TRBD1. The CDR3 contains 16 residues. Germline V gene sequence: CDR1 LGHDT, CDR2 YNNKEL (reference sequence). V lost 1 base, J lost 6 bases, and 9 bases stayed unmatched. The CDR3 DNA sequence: TGTGCCAGCAGCCAAGCTCCCGGGACAGCCCAAAACACCATATATTTT. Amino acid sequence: CASSQAPGTAQNTIYF.